These 23 T cell receptor beta chains were all obtained from the same sample, sequenced in a study of technical replicates of blood from a handful of donors (dated by TCRdb to 2017 to 2019). The library came from the immunoSEQ multiplex PCR assay. This is the immuneACCESS table as TCRdb keeps it, with only in-frame sequences that have V and J called. A part of the clones is gone; compared with another copy, unresolved V genes explain less than half, and the rest is unexplained. The table for this sample lists more than 65,000 clones; roughly 97% of them were counted only once. The top ten clonotypes cover more than 0.25% of the sample. Specimen: T cells isolated from PBMCs. These receptors originate from a human donor in good health.

The chain recombines TRBV30 with TRBJ2-5; D perhaps matches TRBD1 (5 bases). The germline gives CDR1 GTSNPN, CDR2 SVGIG (reference sequence). The germline V and J ends were trimmed by 5 bases and 2 bases, with 6 bases remaining between them. The length of the CDR3 is 11 residues. In nucleotides, the CDR3 is TGTGCCTGGGGACAACAAGAGACCCAGTACTTC. Translating gives CAWGQQETQYF. The full variable domain, in which reference TRBV30 and TRBJ2-5 provide the parts outside the CDR3, is SQTIHQWPATLVQPVGSPLSLECTVEGTSNPNLYWYRQAAGRGLQLLFYSVGIGQISSEVPQNLSASRPQDRQFILSSKKLLLSDSGFYLCAWGQQETQYFGPGTRLLVL.

The chain has TRBV6-1 and TRBJ1-5, with no clear D. V shed 4 bases and J shed 3 bases, with 13 bases lying between them. This CDR3 region has 15 residues. Looked up from germline, CDR1 is MNHNS and CDR2 is SASEGT. This chain's CDR3 is CASSAGGSINQPQHF. DNA of the CDR3: TGTGCCAGCAGTGCTGGAGGGTCAATCAATCAGCCCCAGCATTTT.

The chain couples TRBV10-2 to TRBJ2-3; D is undetermined. Germline V gene lookup returns CDR1 WSHSY and CDR2 SAAADI. The CDR3 length is 10 residues. The ends were cut back, 8 bases at V and 4 bases at J, with 4 bases in the middle. CDR3: CASLADTQYF. DNA for the CDR3: TGCGCCAGCCTAGCAGATACGCAGTATTTT.

CDR3: CASSLASGELFF. As DNA, the CDR3 is TGTGCCAGCAGCTTAGCTTCCGGGGAGCTGTTTTTT. The chain employs TRBV11-2 and TRBJ2-2, with D uncertain. This CDR3 comprises 12 residues. Trimming left V 1 base short and J 6 bases short, with 3 bases between. Per germline, CDR1 SGHAT and CDR2 FQNNGV. The full variable domain, its missing parts supplied by reference TRBV11-2 and TRBJ2-2, is EAGVAQSPRYKIIEKRQSVAFWCNPISGHATLYWYQQILGQGPKLLIQFQNNGVVDDSQLPKDRFSAERLKGVDSTLKIQPAKLEDSAVYLCASSLASGELFFGEGSRLTVL.

The chain couples TRBV19 to TRBJ2-7; TRBD2 matches at 11 bases. With 6 bases clipped from V and 0 bases from J, the junction kept 4 bases outside the gene matches. Germline V gene sequence: CDR1 LNHDA, CDR2 SQIVND (reference sequence). This CDR3 is built from 15 residues. CDR3 in amino acids: CASRPGTSGSYEQYF. As DNA, the CDR3 is TGTGCCAGTAGACCCGGGACTAGCGGCTCCTACGAGCAGTACTTC.

The chain carries TRBV9 and TRBJ1-1; D is uncertain. This CDR3 region has 13 residues. In germline, CDR1 is SGDLS, CDR2 YYNGEE. The V end lost 2 bases, the J end lost 4 bases, and 9 bases lay between the germline ends. Written as DNA, the CDR3 is TGTGCCAGCAGCGTCGGGGTAGGCACTGAAGCTTTCTTT. Translating it yields CASSVGVGTEAFF.

CDR3 loop: CASSGDRFYEQYF. CDR3 nucleotide sequence: TGTGCCAGCAGTGGGGACAGGTTCTACGAGCAGTACTTC. The chain combines TRBV6-4 with TRBJ2-7, with 8 bases fitting TRBD1. After removal of 4 bases from V and 3 bases from J, the junction contained 2 bases not matched to a gene. This CDR3 spans 13 amino acids. CDR1 and CDR2 (germline): MRHNA, SNTAGT.

J is TRBJ2-5 and V is TRBV13; D gene uncertain. This CDR3 has 14 amino acids. V was shortened by 3 bases and J by 5 bases, with 13 bases between the two germline ends. Germline V CDR1 and CDR2: PRHDT, FYEKMQ (reference sequence). In nucleotides, the CDR3 is TGTGCCAGCAGCTTCCCTACAGCCGGCGAGACCCAGTACTTC. Protein product: CASSFPTAGETQYF.

The rearrangement uses TRBV7-3 and TRBJ2-1; the match to TRBD2 covers 11 bases. CDR1 and CDR2 from the germline V gene are SGHTA and FQGTGA. V dropped 2 bases and J dropped 8; count of bases not matched to a gene: 8. The CDR3 runs to 16 residues. The CDR3 region has the DNA TGTGCCAGCAGCTTAGGTCTCCTAGCGGGAGGCGATGAGCAGTTCTTC. Its translation is CASSLGLLAGGDEQFF.

The rearrangement uses TRBV5-1 and TRBJ2-7, with TRBD1 identical over 7 bases. The germline gives CDR1 SGHRS, CDR2 YFSETQ. Trimming took 4 bases from V and 3 from J; bases not matched to a gene: 7. This CDR3 is 14 amino acids long. The CDR3 DNA reads as TGCGCCAGCAGCCTAACCGGGACAGTCTACGAGCAGTACTTC. This codes for CASSLTGTVYEQYF.

The chain uses TRBV9 and TRBJ2-1; tentative D call: TRBD1 (5 bases). CDR3 length equals 15 residues. V lost 4 bases to trimming and J lost 8 bases, with 19 bases between them. CDR1 SGDLS and CDR2 YYNGEE come from the germline V gene. The CDR3 reads CASSPKGLKGDEQFF. The CDR3 DNA reads TGTGCCAGCAGCCCCAAGGGGCTCAAAGGGGATGAGCAGTTCTTC.

This clone showed up just once. The CDR3 loop is CATSRARTAAETQYF. The CDR3, as DNA: TGTGCCACCAGCAGAGCCAGGACTGCAGCAGAGACCCAGTACTTC. The chain has TRBV15 and TRBJ2-5; a weak D match, TRBD2 (5 bases). CDR1 and CDR2 (germline): LNHNV, YYDKDF (reference sequence). The CDR3 length is 15 residues. The V and J ends lost 1 base and 4 bases respectively, with 13 bases between them.

The CDR3 loop reads CASSPRTAGNEQFF. DNA for the CDR3: TGTGCCAGCAGCCCGCGGACTGCAGGCAATGAGCAGTTCTTC. The chain carries TRBV11-1 and TRBJ2-1; tentatively, D is TRBD2 (5 bases). Germline V lookup: CDR1 SGHAT, CDR2 FQDESV (reference sequence). This CDR3 is built from 14 residues. The ends were cut back, 5 bases at V and 6 bases at J, with 14 bases in the middle.

This rearrangement joins TRBV4-3 to TRBJ2-7; 7 bases are a match to TRBD2. This CDR3 region has 16 residues. The V gene end was trimmed by 0 bases and the J gene end by 0 bases; junction bases not matched to a gene: 5. Germline V CDR1 and CDR2: LGHNA, YSLEER. CDR3 protein: CASSQDQGEGSYEQYF. CDR3 nucleotides: TGCGCCAGCAGCCAAGATCAAGGGGAGGGCTCCTACGAGCAGTACTTC.

This chain links TRBV7-9 with TRBJ2-1; TRBD1 aligns across 8 bases. Per the germline V gene, CDR1 is SEHNR and CDR2 is FQNEAQ (reference sequence). V shed 4 bases, J shed 7 bases, and the junction held 9 bases outside the gene matches. CDR3 size: 15 residues. The CDR3 DNA reads TGTGCCAGCAGCTCCCGGACAGGGAATGGGAATGAGCAGTTCTTC. This translates into CASSSRTGNGNEQFF.

J is TRBJ1-1 and V is TRBV5-4, with TRBD1 matching 8 bases. This CDR3 region has 15 residues. The V gene end was trimmed by 3 bases and the J gene end by 2 bases; junction bases not matched to a gene: 6. Looked up from germline, CDR1 is SGHNT and CDR2 is YYREEE (reference sequence). CDR3 nucleotide sequence: TGTGCCAGCAGCTCTGGGACAGGTTATAACACTGAAGCTTTCTTT. This sequence encodes CASSSGTGYNTEAFF. The complete variable domain, with remaining parts taken from reference TRBV5-4 and TRBJ1-1, reads ETGVTQSPTHLIKTRGQQVTLRCSSQSGHNTVSWYQQALGQGPQFIFQYYREEENGRGNFPPRFSGLQFPNYSSELNVNALELDDSALYLCASSSGTGYNTEAFFGQGTRLTVV.

The V and J genes are TRBV5-1 and TRBJ1-1; TRBD1 might be the D (5 bases). This CDR3 has 13 amino acids. Germline V gene data show CDR1 as SGHRS and CDR2 as YFSETQ. Trimming pared 6 bases from V and 3 bases from J, leaving 12 bases between. The CDR3 reads CASTLGTDTEAFF. In DNA form, the CDR3 reads TGCGCCAGCACCCTCGGGACTGACACTGAAGCTTTCTTT.

J is TRBJ2-3 and V is TRBV7-3; a possible D gene is TRBD2 (7 bases). V was pared by 5 bases and J by 4 bases, with 19 bases between. Per the germline V gene, CDR1 is SGHTA and CDR2 is FQGTGA. This CDR3 comprises 16 residues. This CDR3 is CASSPKRGAWSDTQYF. CDR3 DNA: TGTGCCAGCAGCCCAAAACGGGGGGCTTGGTCAGATACGCAGTATTTT. The full variable domain, completed using reference TRBV7-3 and TRBJ2-3, is GAGVSQTPSNKVTEKGKYVELRCDPISGHTALYWYRQSLGQGPEFLIYFQGTGAADDSGLPNDRFFAVRPEGSVSTLKIQRTERGDSAVYLCASSPKRGAWSDTQYFGPGTRLTVL.

The V and J genes are TRBV7-3 and TRBJ1-1, with 9 bases lining up with TRBD1. V lost 5 bases to trimming and J lost 3 bases; unmatched junction nucleotides: 4. This CDR3 has 14 amino acids. In germline, CDR1 is SGHTA, CDR2 FQGTGA. CDR3 sequence: CASSRQGGYTEAFF. The CDR3, as DNA: TGTGCCAGCAGCCGACAGGGGGGGTACACTGAAGCTTTCTTT.

This clone was seen once. The V call is TRBV19, the J call TRBJ1-1, with TRBD1 identical over 8 bases. The CDR3 has 16 amino acids. Germline V CDR1 and CDR2: LNHDA, SQIVND (reference sequence). V dropped 3 bases and J dropped 2; count of bases not matched to a gene: 8. CDR3 loop: CASSITGTGSNTEAFF. The DNA for the CDR3 is TGTGCCAGTAGTATCACGGGGACAGGTAGTAACACTGAAGCTTTCTTT. The entire variable domain, with the rest obtained from reference TRBV19 and TRBJ1-1, is as follows: DGGITQSPKYLFRKEGQNVTLSCEQNLNHDAMYWYRQDPGQGLRLIYYSQIVNDFQKGDIAEGYSVSREKKESFPLTVTSAQKNPTAFYLCASSITGTGSNTEAFFGQGTRLTVV.

The J gene is TRBJ2-1, the V gene TRBV9; tentative D call: TRBD2 (5 bases). The germline gives CDR1 SGDLS, CDR2 YYNGEE. This CDR3 is built from 17 residues. The V end was cut by 0 bases, the J end by 0 bases, with 13 bases between. CDR3 sequence (DNA): TGTGCCAGCAGCGTAGGATCAGCGGCTCCCTCCTACAATGAGCAGTTCTTC. This gives the protein CASSVGSAAPSYNEQFF.

This clone showed up just once. The chain employs TRBV19 and TRBJ1-5, with D uncertain. The V gene lost 3 bases and the J gene lost 3 bases, with 9 bases spanning the gap. Germline assignment: CDR1 LNHDA and CDR2 SQIVND (reference sequence). The length of the CDR3 is 14 residues. In nucleotides, the CDR3 is TGTGCCAGTAGTATCAGACAACACAATCAGCCCCAGCATTTT. The encoded protein is CASSIRQHNQPQHF.

V usage is TRBV5-6 and J usage is TRBJ1-1; D is perhaps TRBD1 (6 bases). The germline gives CDR1 SGHDT, CDR2 YYEEEE. CDR3 size: 16 residues. V lost 0 bases, J lost 5 bases, and 17 bases lay in between. CDR3 DNA sequence: TGTGCCAGCAGCTTGGTACGGGAGGGGGTATGGACTGAAGCTTTCTTT. Protein sequence: CASSLVREGVWTEAFF.